The present TCR beta chain was sequenced within a study of shared clonotypes between healthy human individuals. Overall study results and limits: Rarefaction gave evidence that sorted-subset sequencing remained incomplete despite large depth. Clonotype sharing among donors likely depends on sequencing depth.

This table comes from immunoSEQ multiplex PCR, and its TCRdb copy is limited to in-frame clones, with some not included. The top ten hold more than 0.1% of the sample, which has some 2,000,000 clones, roughly 95% seen once. Germline V CDR1 and CDR2: MNHNS, SASEGT. CDR3 length: 13 residues. V dropped 8 bases and J dropped 4 bases, with 14 bases sitting between them. With respect to this clone: Its specificity is unknown.

The sequence derives from a man between 18 and 35 years old in good health. The sample comprised naive CD4+ T cells sorted from blood. Subset here: CD45RA+ positively selected. The chain is built from TRBV6-1 and TRBJ2-5; tentative D call: TRBD1 (6 bases). The CDR3 sequence is CASRPQGRETQYF. DNA for the CDR3: TGTGCCAGCCGGCCCCAGGGGAGAGAGACCCAGTACTTC.